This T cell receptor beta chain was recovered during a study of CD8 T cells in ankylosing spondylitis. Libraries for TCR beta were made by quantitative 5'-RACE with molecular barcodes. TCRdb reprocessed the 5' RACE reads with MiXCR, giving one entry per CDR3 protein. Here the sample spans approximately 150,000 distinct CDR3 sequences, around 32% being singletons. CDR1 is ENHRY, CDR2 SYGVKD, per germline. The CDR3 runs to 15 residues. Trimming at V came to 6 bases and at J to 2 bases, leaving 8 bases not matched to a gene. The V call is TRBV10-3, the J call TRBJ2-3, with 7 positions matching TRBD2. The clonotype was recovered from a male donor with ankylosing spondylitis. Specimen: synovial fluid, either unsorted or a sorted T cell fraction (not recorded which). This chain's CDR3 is CAISLTSAATDTQYF. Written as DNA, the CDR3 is TGTGCCATCAGCCTAACTAGCGCTGCCACAGATACGCAGTATTTT.